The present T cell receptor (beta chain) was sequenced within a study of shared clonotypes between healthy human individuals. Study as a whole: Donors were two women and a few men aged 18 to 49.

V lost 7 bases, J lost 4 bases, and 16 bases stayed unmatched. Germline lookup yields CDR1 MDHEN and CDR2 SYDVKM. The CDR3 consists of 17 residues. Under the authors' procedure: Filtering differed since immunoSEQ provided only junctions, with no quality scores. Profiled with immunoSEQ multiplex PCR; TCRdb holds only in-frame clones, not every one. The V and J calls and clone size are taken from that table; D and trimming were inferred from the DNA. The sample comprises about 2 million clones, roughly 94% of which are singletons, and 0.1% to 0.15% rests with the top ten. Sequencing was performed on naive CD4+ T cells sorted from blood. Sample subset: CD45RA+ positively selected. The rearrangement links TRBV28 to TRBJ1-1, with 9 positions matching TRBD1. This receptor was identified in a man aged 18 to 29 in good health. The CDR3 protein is CASTPTPGQGISTEAFF. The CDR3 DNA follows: TGTGCCAGCACCCCAACTCCGGGACAGGGCATTAGCACTGAAGCTTTCTTT.